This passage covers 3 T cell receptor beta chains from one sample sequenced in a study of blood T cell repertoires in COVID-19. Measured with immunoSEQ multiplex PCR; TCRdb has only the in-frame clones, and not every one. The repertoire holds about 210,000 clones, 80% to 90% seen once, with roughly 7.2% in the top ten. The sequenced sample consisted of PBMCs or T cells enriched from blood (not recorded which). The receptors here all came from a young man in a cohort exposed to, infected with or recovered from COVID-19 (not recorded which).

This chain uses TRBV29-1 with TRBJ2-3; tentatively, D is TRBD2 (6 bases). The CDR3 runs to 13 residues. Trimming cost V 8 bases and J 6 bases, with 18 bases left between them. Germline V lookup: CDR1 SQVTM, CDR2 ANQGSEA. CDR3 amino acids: CSSTGLLFDTQYF. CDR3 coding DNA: TGCAGCTCTACGGGACTTTTATTCGATACGCAGTATTTT.

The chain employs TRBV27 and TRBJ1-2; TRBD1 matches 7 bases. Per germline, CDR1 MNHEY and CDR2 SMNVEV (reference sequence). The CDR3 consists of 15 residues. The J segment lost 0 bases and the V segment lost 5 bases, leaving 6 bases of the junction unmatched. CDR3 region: CASSLGGATNYGYTF. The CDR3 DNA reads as TGTGCCAGCAGTCTAGGGGGCGCAACTAACTATGGCTACACCTTC.

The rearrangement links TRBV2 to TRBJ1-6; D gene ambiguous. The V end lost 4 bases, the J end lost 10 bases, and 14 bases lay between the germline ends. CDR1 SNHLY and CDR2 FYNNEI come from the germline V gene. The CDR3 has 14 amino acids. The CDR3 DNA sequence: TGTGCCAGCAGTGCGAGGAGGGAGGGATCACCCCTCCACTTT. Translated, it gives CASSARREGSPLHF.